The next 5 T cell receptor beta chains were all read from a single sample in a study of CD8 T cells in Susac syndrome. Random hexamers were used to reverse transcribe roughly 0.5 to 1 ug of RNA. TCRdb redid the calling of the immunoSEQ multiplex PCR reads with MiXCR, one entry per CDR3 protein. This sample has some 130,000 distinct CDR3 sequences; less than 95% occur once, and the top ten carry about 0.12%. The sample comprised CD4+ T cells from PBMCs. The receptors originated from a human donor with multiple sclerosis.

The rearrangement links TRBV6-2 or TRBV6-3 to TRBJ2-2; no clear D gene. Germline CDR1 MNHEY, CDR2 SVGEGT. V was pared by 6 bases and J by 0 bases, with 14 bases between. This CDR3 has 16 residues. The CDR3 DNA reads as TGTGCCAGCAGACCCCCCGGACGGTCGAACACCGGGGAGCTGTTTTTT. Translating it yields CASRPPGRSNTGELFF.

The J gene is TRBJ1-1, the V gene TRBV19, with D tentatively TRBD1 (6 bases). Germline V gene lookup returns CDR1 LNHDA and CDR2 SQIVND (reference sequence). Trimming took 5 bases from V and 4 from J, leaving 11 bases between them. The CDR3 is 13 residues long. As DNA, the CDR3 is TGTGCCAGTAGTGAACAGGGACGCACTGAAGCTTTCTTT. This encodes CASSEQGRTEAFF. The whole variable domain, filled in from reference TRBV19 and TRBJ1-1, reads DGGITQSPKYLFRKEGQNVTLSCEQNLNHDAMYWYRQDPGQGLRLIYYSQIVNDFQKGDIAEGYSVSREKKESFPLTVTSAQKNPTAFYLCASSEQGRTEAFFGQGTRLTVV.

This chain connects TRBV5-1 to TRBJ1-1; D remains ambiguous. From germline, CDR1 is SGHRS and CDR2 YFSETQ. The CDR3 spans 15 residues. The germline V and J ends were trimmed by 5 bases and 3 bases, with 17 bases remaining between them. In nucleotides, the CDR3 is TGCGCCAGCAGGTTCGGCGTAGTTGGGTACACTGAAGCTTTCTTT. Its translation is CASRFGVVGYTEAFF.

This rearrangement joins TRBV19 to TRBJ2-1; D remains ambiguous. The V gene's germline CDR1 is LNHDA and CDR2 SQIVND (reference sequence). This CDR3 contains 13 residues. V lost 3 bases and J lost 8, with 11 bases in between. The CDR3 sequence is CASSMAREHEQFF. The CDR3 nucleotides read TGTGCCAGTAGTATGGCTAGGGAACATGAGCAGTTCTTC. The variable domain in full, with the rest retrieved from reference TRBV19 and TRBJ2-1, is DGGITQSPKYLFRKEGQNVTLSCEQNLNHDAMYWYRQDPGQGLRLIYYSQIVNDFQKGDIAEGYSVSREKKESFPLTVTSAQKNPTAFYLCASSMAREHEQFFGPGTRLTVL.

The V gene is TRBV4-1, the J gene TRBJ1-1; D possibly corresponds to TRBD1 (5 bases). The V end lost 4 bases, the J end lost 1 base, and 16 bases lay between the germline ends. The germline V gene has CDR1 MGHRA and CDR2 YSYEKL. This CDR3 has 16 amino acids. As DNA, the CDR3 is TGCGCCAGCAGCCTTTCCTCACAGGTGACGAACACTGAAGCTTTCTTT. Translation gives CASSLSSQVTNTEAFF.